One sample yielded the 2 T cell receptor beta chains listed below, sequenced in a study of T cells in Graves' hyperthyroidism and ophthalmopathy (dated by TCRdb to between 2017 and 2020). The library came from multiplex PCR. Sequencer: Illumina HiSeq 2000. The TCR beta CDR3 regions were amplified from RNA transcripts. A first-round RT-PCR of the TCR CDR3 used the HTBI primer set with the Qiagen OneStep RT-PCR kit. TCRdb reprocessing: public reads trimmed at Q25 with fastp, clones called with MiXCR, in-frame beta chains kept. Each entry is one CDR3 protein sequence, shown with its most common DNA and genes. The sample records hundreds of thousands of distinct CDR3 sequences, 20% of which are singletons. The top ten constitute roughly a third of the sample. The sequenced material came from blood. The receptors here all came from a man aged 25 to 40 with Graves' ophthalmopathy.

The chain has TRBV19 and TRBJ2-7; 7 bases agree with TRBD1. CDR1 is LNHDA, CDR2 SQIVND, per germline (reference sequence). The junction had 15 bases not matched to a gene; V was cut back by 3 bases and J by 7 bases. This CDR3 region has 16 residues. CDR3 loop: CASSIFFPGTEGEQYF. In DNA, the CDR3 is TGTGCCAGTAGTATTTTCTTCCCTGGGACAGAAGGAGAGCAGTACTTC.

This clonotype was found many times. The chain couples TRBV28 to TRBJ1-5, with 11 bases lining up with TRBD1. The CDR3 runs to 16 residues. Per germline, CDR1 MDHEN and CDR2 SYDVKM. J gave up 7 bases and V 1 base, and 6 bases lay outside the gene matches. CDR3 in DNA: TGTGCCAGCAGTTTATACGGGACAGGGGGTCGCCAGCCCCAGCATTTT. As protein: CASSLYGTGGRQPQHF.